This T cell receptor (beta chain) is drawn from a study of T-cell memory formation after mild COVID-19. Researchers used 5'RACE with constant-segment primers to make TCR alpha and TCR beta cDNA libraries that carry sample barcodes and UMIs. TCRdb used MiXCR to reprocess the 5' RACE reads, holding one entry per CDR3 protein. The table records about 600,000 distinct CDR3 sequences, roughly 20% of them present only once. The germline CDR1 and CDR2 sequences are SGHVS and FNYEAQ. V lost 4 bases and J lost 5, with 12 bases in between. The CDR3 runs to 13 residues. This TCR was sampled from an adult woman who had mild COVID-19 (a few samples of this study predate the infection). Cell type and time point are not known. The V gene is TRBV7-6, the J gene TRBJ2-7, with D uncertain. The material sequenced was PBMCs or a T cell subset sorted from them (not recorded which). The CDR3 DNA is TGTGCCAGCAGCTCGACACCGCTGGACGAGCAGTACTTC. Translation gives CASSSTPLDEQYF.